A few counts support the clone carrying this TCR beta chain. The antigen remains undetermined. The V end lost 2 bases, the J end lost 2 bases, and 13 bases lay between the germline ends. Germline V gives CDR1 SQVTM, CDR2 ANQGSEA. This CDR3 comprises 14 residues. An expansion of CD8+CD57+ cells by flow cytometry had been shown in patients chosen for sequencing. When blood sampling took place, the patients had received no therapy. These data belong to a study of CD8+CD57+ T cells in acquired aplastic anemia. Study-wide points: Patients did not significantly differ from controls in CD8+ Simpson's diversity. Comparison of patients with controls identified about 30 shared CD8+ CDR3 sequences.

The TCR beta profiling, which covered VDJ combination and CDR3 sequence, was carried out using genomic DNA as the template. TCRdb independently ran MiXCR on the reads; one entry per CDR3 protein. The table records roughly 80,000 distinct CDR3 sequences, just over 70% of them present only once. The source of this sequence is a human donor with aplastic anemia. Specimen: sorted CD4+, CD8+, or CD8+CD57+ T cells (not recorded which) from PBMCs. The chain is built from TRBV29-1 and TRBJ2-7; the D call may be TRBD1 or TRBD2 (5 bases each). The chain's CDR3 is CSVERSGTTYEQYF. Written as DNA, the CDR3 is TGCAGCGTTGAACGATCCGGGACGACCTACGAGCAGTACTTC.